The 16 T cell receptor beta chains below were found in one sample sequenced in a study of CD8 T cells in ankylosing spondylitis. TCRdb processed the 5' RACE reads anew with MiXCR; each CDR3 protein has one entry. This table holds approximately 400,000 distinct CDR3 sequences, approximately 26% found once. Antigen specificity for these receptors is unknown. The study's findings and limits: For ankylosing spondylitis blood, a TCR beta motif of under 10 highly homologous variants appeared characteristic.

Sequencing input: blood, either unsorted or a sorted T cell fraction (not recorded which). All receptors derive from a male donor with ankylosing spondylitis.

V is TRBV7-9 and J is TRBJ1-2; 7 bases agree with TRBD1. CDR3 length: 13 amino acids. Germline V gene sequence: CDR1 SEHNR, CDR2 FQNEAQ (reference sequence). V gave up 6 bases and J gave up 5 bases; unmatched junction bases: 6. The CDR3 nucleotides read TGTGCCAGCAGAGATAGACAGGGTTATGGCTACACCTTC. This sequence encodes CASRDRQGYGYTF.

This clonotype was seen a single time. Here the CDR3 DNA reads TGCGCCAGCAGCTTGGGCAGCCCTGGCTCTGGAAACACCATATATTTT. The encoded protein is CASSLGSPGSGNTIYF. The chain links TRBV5-1 to TRBJ1-3; unclear D gene. From germline, CDR1 is SGHRS and CDR2 YFSETQ. This CDR3 is built from 16 residues. V gave up 0 bases and J gave up 0 bases, with 10 bases separating them.

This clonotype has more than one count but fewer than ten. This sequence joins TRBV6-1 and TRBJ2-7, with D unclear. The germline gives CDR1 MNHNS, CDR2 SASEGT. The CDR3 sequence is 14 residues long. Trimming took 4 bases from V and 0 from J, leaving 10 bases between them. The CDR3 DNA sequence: TGTGCCAGCAGTGTCGCTTTGAGCTCCTACGAGCAGTACGTC. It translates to CASSVALSSYEQYV.

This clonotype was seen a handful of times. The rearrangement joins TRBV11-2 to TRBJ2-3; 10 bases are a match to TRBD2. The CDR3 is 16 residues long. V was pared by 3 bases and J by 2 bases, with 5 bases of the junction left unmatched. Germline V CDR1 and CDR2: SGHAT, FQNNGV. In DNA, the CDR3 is TGTGCCAGCAGCTTCCGACTAGCGGGTTACACAGATACGCAGTATTTT. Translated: CASSFRLAGYTDTQYF.

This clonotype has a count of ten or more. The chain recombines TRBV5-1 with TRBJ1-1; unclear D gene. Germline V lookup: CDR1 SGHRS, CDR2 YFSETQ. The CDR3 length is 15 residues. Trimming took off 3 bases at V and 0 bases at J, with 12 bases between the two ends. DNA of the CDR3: TGCGCCAGCAGCTCATCGGGCTCGATGAACACTGAAGCTTTCTTT. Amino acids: CASSSSGSMNTEAFF.

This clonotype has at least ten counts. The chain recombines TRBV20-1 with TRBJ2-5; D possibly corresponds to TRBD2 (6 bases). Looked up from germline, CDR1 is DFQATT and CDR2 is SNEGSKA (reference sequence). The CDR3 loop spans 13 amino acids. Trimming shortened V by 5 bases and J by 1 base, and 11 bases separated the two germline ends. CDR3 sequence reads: CSAWPGGQETQYF. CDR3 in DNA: TGCAGTGCTTGGCCCGGGGGCCAAGAGACCCAGTACTTC.

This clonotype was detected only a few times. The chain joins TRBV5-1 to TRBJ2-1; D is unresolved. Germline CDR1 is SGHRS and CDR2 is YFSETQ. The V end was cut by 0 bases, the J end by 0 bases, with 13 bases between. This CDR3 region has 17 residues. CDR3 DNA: TGCGCCAGCAGCTTGGTTGGCAGCCAGAGCTCCTACAATGAGCAGTTCTTC. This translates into CASSLVGSQSSYNEQFF. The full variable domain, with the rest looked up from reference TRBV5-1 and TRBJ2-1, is KAGVTQTPRYLIKTRGQQVTLSCSPISGHRSVSWYQQTPGQGLQFLFEYFSETQRNKGNFPGRFSGRQFSNSRSEMNVSTLELGDSALYLCASSLVGSQSSYNEQFFGPGTRLTVL.

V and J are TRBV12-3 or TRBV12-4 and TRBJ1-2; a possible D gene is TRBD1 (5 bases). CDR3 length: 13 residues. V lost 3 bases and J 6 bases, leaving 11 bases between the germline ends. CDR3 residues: CASSLSRVDGYTF. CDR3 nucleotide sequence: TGTGCCAGCAGTTTGTCCAGGGTCGATGGCTACACCTTC.

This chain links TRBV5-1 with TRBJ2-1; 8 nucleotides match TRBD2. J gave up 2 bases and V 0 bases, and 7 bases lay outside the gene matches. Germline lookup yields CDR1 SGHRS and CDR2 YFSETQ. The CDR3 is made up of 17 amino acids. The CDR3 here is CASSLAETSGPYNEQFF. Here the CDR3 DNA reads TGCGCCAGCAGCTTGGCCGAAACTAGCGGTCCCTACAATGAGCAGTTCTTC.

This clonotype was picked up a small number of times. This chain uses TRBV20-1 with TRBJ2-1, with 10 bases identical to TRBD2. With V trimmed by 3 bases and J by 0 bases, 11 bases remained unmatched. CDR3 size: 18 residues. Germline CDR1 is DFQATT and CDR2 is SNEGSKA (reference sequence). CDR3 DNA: TGCAGTGCTAGCGGCCCTAGCGGGAGTGGGAGCTCCTACAATGAGCAGTTCTTC. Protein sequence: CSASGPSGSGSSYNEQFF.

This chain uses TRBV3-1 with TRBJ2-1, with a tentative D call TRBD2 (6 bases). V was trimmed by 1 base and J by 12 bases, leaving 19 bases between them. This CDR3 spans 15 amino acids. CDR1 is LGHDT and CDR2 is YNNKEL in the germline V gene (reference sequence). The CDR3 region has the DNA TGTGCCAGCAGCCAAGCTAGCGATAGTTTATTTTCGCAGTTCTTC. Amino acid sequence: CASSQASDSLFSQFF.

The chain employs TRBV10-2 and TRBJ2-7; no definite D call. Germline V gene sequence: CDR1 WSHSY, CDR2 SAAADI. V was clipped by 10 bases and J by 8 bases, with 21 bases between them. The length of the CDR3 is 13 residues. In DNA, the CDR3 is TGCGCCACCCATAGGGCCGGTGAGAACAAGCAGTACGTC. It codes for CATHRAGENKQYV.

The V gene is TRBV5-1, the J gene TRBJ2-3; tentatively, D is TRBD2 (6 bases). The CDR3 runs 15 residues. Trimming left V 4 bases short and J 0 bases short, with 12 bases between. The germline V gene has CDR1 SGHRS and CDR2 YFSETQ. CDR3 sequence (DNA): TGCGCCAGCAGCCGTAGCGGACCTAGCACAGATACGCAGTATTTT. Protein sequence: CASSRSGPSTDTQYF.

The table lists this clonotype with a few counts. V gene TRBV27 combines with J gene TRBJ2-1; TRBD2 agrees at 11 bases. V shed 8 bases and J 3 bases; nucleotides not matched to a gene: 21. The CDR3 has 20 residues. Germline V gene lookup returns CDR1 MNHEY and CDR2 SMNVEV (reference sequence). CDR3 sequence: CASASGHQPGLAALYNEQFF. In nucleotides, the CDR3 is TGTGCCAGCGCCTCCGGACACCAGCCGGGACTAGCGGCGCTCTACAATGAGCAGTTCTTC.

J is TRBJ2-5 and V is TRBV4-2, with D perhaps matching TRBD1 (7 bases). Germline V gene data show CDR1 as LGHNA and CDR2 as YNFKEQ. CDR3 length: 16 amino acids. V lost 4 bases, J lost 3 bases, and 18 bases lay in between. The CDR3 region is CASSRGTEPREETQYF. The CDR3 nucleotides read TGTGCCAGCAGCCGCGGGACAGAACCTAGAGAAGAGACCCAGTACTTC.

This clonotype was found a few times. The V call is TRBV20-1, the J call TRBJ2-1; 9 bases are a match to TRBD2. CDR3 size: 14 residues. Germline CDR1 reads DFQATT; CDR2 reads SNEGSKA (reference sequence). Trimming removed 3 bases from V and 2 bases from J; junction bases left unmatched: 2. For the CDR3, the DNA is TGCAGTGCTAGCGGCGGGAGGGCCTACAATGAGCAGTTCTTC. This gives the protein CSASGGRAYNEQFF.